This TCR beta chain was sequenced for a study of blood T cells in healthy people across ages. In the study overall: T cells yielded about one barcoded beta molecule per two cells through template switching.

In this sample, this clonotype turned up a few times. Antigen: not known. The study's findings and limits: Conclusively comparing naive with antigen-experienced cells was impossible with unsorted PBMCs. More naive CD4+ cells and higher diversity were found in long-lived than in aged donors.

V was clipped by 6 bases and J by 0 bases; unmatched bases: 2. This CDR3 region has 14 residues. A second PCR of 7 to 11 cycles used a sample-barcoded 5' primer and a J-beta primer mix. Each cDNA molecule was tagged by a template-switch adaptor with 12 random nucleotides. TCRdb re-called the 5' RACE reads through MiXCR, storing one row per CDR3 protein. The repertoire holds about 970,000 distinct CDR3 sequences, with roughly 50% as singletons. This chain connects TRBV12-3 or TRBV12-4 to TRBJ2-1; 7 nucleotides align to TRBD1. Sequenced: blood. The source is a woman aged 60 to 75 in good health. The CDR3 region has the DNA TGTGCCAGCAGGACAGGGCGCTCCTACAATGAGCAGTTCTTC. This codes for CASRTGRSYNEQFF.